The 10 T cell receptor beta chains in this list originate from one sample, sequenced in a study of early T cells in non-severe SARS-CoV-2 infection. TCRdb re-analysed the 5' RACE reads in MiXCR, keeping a single row per CDR3 protein. The sample holds nearly 95,000 distinct CDR3 sequences, roughly 17% seen once. Sequenced material: whole blood, taken at baseline. The receptors were gathered from an adult who was a healthcare worker with PCR-confirmed SARS-CoV-2 infection or an uninfected control (not recorded which).

The V gene is TRBV12-3 or TRBV12-4, the J gene TRBJ2-7; 9 bases are a match to TRBD1. The CDR3 covers 14 residues. Germline trimming cut 6 bases from V and 7 bases from J; bases unmatched to any gene: 10. The DNA for the CDR3 is TGTGCCAGCAGCTATAACAGGGGGCGGAGGGAGCAGTACTTC. It yields the protein CASSYNRGRREQYF.

This sequence joins TRBV5-1 and TRBJ2-7; 12 bases fit TRBD2. Germline CDR1 and CDR2: SGHRS and YFSETQ. With V trimmed by 1 base and J by 5 bases, 7 bases remained unmatched. The CDR3 has 16 amino acids. CDR3 nucleotide sequence: TGCGCCAGCAGCTTGCCTAGCGGGAGGGCTCTTGACGAGCAGTACTTC. Its translation is CASSLPSGRALDEQYF.

CDR3 protein: CASSLTTMGEKLFF. The CDR3 DNA reads TGTGCCAGCAGTTTAACAACAATGGGAGAAAAACTGTTTTTT. This sequence joins TRBV28 and TRBJ1-4; D is unresolved. V was clipped by 2 bases and J by 8 bases, with 12 bases between them. The CDR3 loop spans 14 amino acids. The germline gives CDR1 MDHEN, CDR2 SYDVKM.

This clonotype occurred a few times. V is TRBV6-2 or TRBV6-3 and J is TRBJ2-2; 7 positions match TRBD2. Germline CDR1 reads MNHEY; CDR2 reads SVGEGT. The length of the CDR3 is 16 residues. The V gene end was trimmed by 0 bases and the J gene end by 4 bases; junction bases not matched to a gene: 5. The CDR3 here is CASSYSRRTSTGELFF. DNA for the CDR3: TGTGCCAGCAGTTACTCCCGCCGGACTAGCACCGGGGAGCTGTTTTTT.

The rearrangement uses TRBV6-5 and TRBJ1-2; 9 nucleotides align to TRBD1. V shed 7 bases and J 4 bases; nucleotides not matched to a gene: 13. The CDR3 covers 16 residues. Per the germline V gene, CDR1 is MNHEY and CDR2 is SVGAGI. CDR3 sequence reads: CASNSPSTGGVYGYTF. CDR3 DNA sequence: TGTGCCAGCAATTCCCCCAGTACAGGGGGCGTCTATGGCTACACCTTC.

Remarks on this clonotype: The junction shows a germline mismatch at one end, possibly a read error. The rearrangement links TRBV5-3 to TRBJ1-5; no clear D. TRBV5-3 is sorted into the ORF group, with uncertain function. The CDR3 has 11 residues. CDR3 sequence: CARSLGQPLHF. In nucleotides, the CDR3 is TGTGCCAGAAGCTTGGGTCAGCCCCTGCATTTT.

This clonotype occurred a few times. The chain employs TRBV10-2 and TRBJ1-1, with D unclear. This CDR3 is built from 14 residues. Trimming took off 1 base at V and 1 base at J, with 7 bases between the two ends. The germline V gene has CDR1 WSHSY and CDR2 SAAADI. The CDR3 reads CASSEWVGNTEAFF. CDR3 nucleotides: TGCGCCAGCAGTGAGTGGGTGGGGAACACTGAAGCTTTCTTT.

This chain joins TRBV4-1 and TRBJ1-5; D unresolved. The germline V gene has CDR1 MGHRA and CDR2 YSYEKL. The CDR3 loop spans 15 amino acids. V lost 4 bases and J lost 3, with 13 bases in between. The DNA for the CDR3 is TGCGCCAGCAGCCTCAGAGGGCAGCCCAATCAGCCCCAGCATTTT. Its protein is CASSLRGQPNQPQHF.

This clonotype was seen a few times. This rearrangement joins TRBV20-1 to TRBJ2-2, with a possible D match to TRBD1 (6 bases). Trimming removed 3 bases at V and 6 bases at J, with 14 bases between. The CDR3 runs to 14 residues. Germline-derived CDR1 and CDR2 are DFQATT and SNEGSKA (reference sequence). CDR3 protein: CSASTTTGPGELFF. The CDR3 DNA reads as TGCAGTGCTAGTACTACAACAGGGCCCGGGGAGCTGTTTTTT.

This clonotype has a handful of counts. CDR3 nucleotide sequence: TGTGCCAGCTCTCCCGGGACTAGCGGGACTGTAGATACGCAGTATTTT. Its translation is CASSPGTSGTVDTQYF. V gene TRBV18 combines with J gene TRBJ2-3; 13 bases line up with TRBD2. The CDR3 covers 16 residues. V dropped 6 bases and J dropped 5; count of bases not matched to a gene: 8. Germline-derived CDR1 and CDR2 are KGHSH and LQKENI.